This T cell receptor beta chain was sequenced during a study of blood T cells in healthy people across ages. General study points: Changes in expanded clonotypes were possibly confounded, as the CMV status of donors was unknown.

A second about 7 to 12 cycle PCR used barcoded and J-beta primers. MiXCR, applied by TCRdb to the 5' RACE reads, yields one record per CDR3 protein. Counted here are over 1,500,000 distinct CDR3 sequences, roughly 52% occurring once; the ten biggest clones make up around 2.1%. To note about this clonotype: Antigen specificity is unknown.

This clonotype was sampled from a woman between 40 and 55 years old in good health. Material: blood.

The CDR3 loop is CASSPDQRQPQHF. The CDR3 coding sequence is TGTGCCAGCAGCCCCGACCAACGACAGCCCCAGCATTTT. The chain carries TRBV7-6 and TRBJ1-5; D is ambiguous. The ends were cut back, 5 bases at V and 7 bases at J, with 12 bases in the middle. This CDR3 has 13 residues. Looked up from germline, CDR1 is SGHVS and CDR2 is FNYEAQ.